These T cell receptor beta chains were read from a single sample in a study of post-analysis software for immune sequencing data. TCRdb used MiXCR to reprocess the PCR reads, holding one entry per CDR3 protein. The table has a few hundred thousand distinct CDR3 sequences, 35% to 40% seen once. Material: blood. The source of these receptors is a girl aged 10 to 17 with multiple sclerosis. Each CDR3 is given with its conserved first and last residue. The D gene is left open where the match is weak. Size values are once, few and many counts, or a class for expanded clones, and some rows have none.

d_call	cdr3_length	j_call	v_call	clone_size	cdr3_aa	cdr3_nt
NA	14	TRBJ1-6	TRBV7-2	NA	CASSSGGINSPLHF	TGTGCCAGCAGCTCCGGGGGAATTAATTCACCCCTCCACTTT
NA	13	TRBJ1-2	TRBV29-1	many	CSVEDPSRLGYTF	TGCAGCGTTGAAGATCCCTCACGCCTTGGCTACACCTTC
NA	13	TRBJ2-7	TRBV5-1	few	CASRLGGSHEQYF	TGCGCCAGCAGACTAGGTGGCTCCCACGAGCAGTACTTC
TRBD1	15	TRBJ1-6	TRBV11-2	many	CASSFPGGAGSPLHF	TGTGCCAGCAGCTTCCCAGGGGGCGCGGGTTCACCCCTCCACTTT
TRBD2	16	TRBJ2-1	TRBV24-1	many	CATSDLGLAGNNEQFF	TGTGCCACCAGTGATCTGGGACTAGCGGGTAACAATGAGCAGTTCTTC
NA	13	TRBJ2-1	TRBV5-1	NA	CASSLERNNEQFF	TGCGCCAGCAGCTTAGAACGGAACAATGAGCAGTTCTTC
NA	13	TRBJ2-7	TRBV7-2	many	CASSATVGYEQYF	TGTGCCAGCAGCGCGACTGTGGGCTACGAGCAGTACTTC
NA	13	TRBJ1-5	TRBV7-2	NA	CASNQGRNQPQHF	TGTGCCAGCAACCAGGGGCGCAATCAGCCCCAGCATTTT
NA	14	TRBJ1-1	TRBV20-1	NA	CSARGTGMGTEAFF	TGCAGTGCTAGAGGGACGGGGATGGGGACTGAAGCTTTCTTT
NA	18	TRBJ2-3	TRBV4-1	many	CASSHWSGTPSSTDTQYF	TGCGCCAGCAGCCATTGGTCCGGGACACCCTCGAGCACAGATACGCAGTATTTT
NA	15	TRBJ2-3	TRBV5-5	many	CASSLLDSETNTQYF	TGTGCCAGCAGCTTGTTGGACAGTGAGACGAATACGCAGTATTTT
TRBD2	14	TRBJ2-3	TRBV6-5	few	CASMGAGAADTQYF	TGTGCCAGCATGGGAGCGGGGGCCGCAGATACGCAGTATTTT
NA	16	TRBJ2-1	TRBV6-5	NA	CASSSEAATGYNEQFF	TGTGCCAGTAGCTCTGAGGCTGCTACTGGCTACAATGAGCAGTTCTTC
NA	14	TRBJ1-2	TRBV4-1	NA	CASSQDGRGYGYTF	TGCGCCAGCAGCCAAGATGGGAGAGGCTATGGCTACACCTTC
NA	16	TRBJ2-1	TRBV7-2	many	CASSPPPGGTYNEQFF	TGTGCCAGCAGCCCCCCCCCCGGCGGCACCTACAATGAGCAGTTCTTC
NA	17	TRBJ1-2	TRBV5-1	few	CASSLIGGILRGYGYTF	TGCGCCAGCAGCTTGATCGGGGGTATACTTCGCGGCTATGGCTACACCTTC
TRBD2	14	TRBJ2-7	TRBV12-3/TRBV12-4	NA	CASRLIAGNYEQYF	TGTGCCAGCAGACTAATAGCGGGAAACTACGAGCAGTACTTC
TRBD2	14	TRBJ2-1	TRBV30	NA	CAWVSGSGYNEQFF	TGTGCCTGGGTAAGCGGGAGCGGATACAATGAGCAGTTCTTC
TRBD1	16	TRBJ1-1	TRBV7-9	NA	CVSSSPGQGKGAEAFF	TGTGTCAGCAGCTCGCCAGGACAGGGAAAGGGGGCTGAAGCTTTCTTT
NA	15	TRBJ2-5	TRBV5-8	many	CASSSYRVNQETQYF	TGTGCCAGCAGCTCGTACAGGGTGAACCAAGAGACCCAGTACTTC
NA	14	TRBJ2-5	TRBV24-1	few	CATSDLEPGNEQYF	TGTGCCACCAGTGATTTAGAACCCGGCAATGAGCAGTACTTC
NA	15	TRBJ1-2	TRBV3-1	few	CASSQGQRGTSGYTF	TGTGCCAGCAGCCAAGGGCAGAGAGGGACATCGGGCTACACCTTC
TRBD2	15	TRBJ2-1	TRBV4-1	once	CASSRGLAGDNERFF	TGCGCCAGCAGCCGCGGACTAGCGGGGGACAATGAGCGGTTCTTC
TRBD1	12	TRBJ1-1	TRBV6-6	NA	CASGRDRGRAFF	TGTGCCAGCGGACGGGACAGGGGCAGGGCTTTCTTT
TRBD1	15	TRBJ1-2	TRBV14	few	CASSPGTGGWHGYTF	TGTGCCAGCAGCCCAGGGACAGGGGGCTGGCATGGCTACACCTTC
TRBD1	18	TRBJ1-6	TRBV4-1	few	CASSRQDRGPSYNSPPHF	TGCGCCAGCAGCCGGCAGGACAGGGGGCCATCCTATAATTCACCCCCCCACTTT
TRBD2	14	TRBJ2-3	TRBV29-1	once	CSARTSGWADTQYF	TGCAGCGCCCGGACTAGCGGATGGGCAGATACGCAGTATTTT
TRBD1	15	TRBJ1-4	TRBV28	few	CASRRMGTGGEKLFF	TGTGCCAGCAGACGCATGGGGACAGGGGGCGAAAAACTGTTTTTT
NA	14	TRBJ2-2	TRBV12-3/TRBV12-4	NA	CASSTRWGTGELFF	TGTGCCAGCAGTACCCGCTGGGGGACCGGGGAGCTGTTTTTT